The rows below give T cell receptor beta chains drawn from one sample of a study of identical twins. TCRdb ran MiXCR on the 5' RACE reads and lists one entry per CDR3 protein. The data hold 550,000 to 700,000 distinct CDR3 sequences, with approximately 10% observed a single time. The same sample was also used in a study of yellow fever vaccine responses in identical twins.

Source material: PBMCs. These receptors were obtained from a woman aged 18-35 years in good health. CDR3s include the opening cysteine and the closing phenylalanine or tryptophan. Each record gives: clone size, J gene, D gene, V gene, CDR3 protein, CDR3 DNA. The D gene is left open where the match is weak. Size is omitted from some rows. Given values are once, few, many or a class for expanded clones.

>few|TRBJ1-5|NA|TRBV5-8
CASSLRRGNQPQHF
TGTGCCAGCAGCTTGAGGAGGGGCAATCAGCCCCAGCATTTT
>many|TRBJ1-1|NA|TRBV6-2/TRBV6-3
CATDKGTEAFF
TGTGCCACTGACAAGGGAACTGAAGCTTTCTTT
>few|TRBJ2-3|TRBD2|TRBV7-8
CASSLDFGTSGTDTQYF
TGTGCCAGCAGCTTAGACTTCGGGACTAGCGGCACAGATACGCAGTATTTT
>few|TRBJ1-1|NA|TRBV20-1
CSARVWENTEAFF
TGCAGTGCTAGAGTGTGGGAGAACACTGAAGCTTTCTTT
>NA|TRBJ1-1|NA|TRBV7-8
CASSLALGRNTEAFF
TGTGCCAGCAGCTTAGCGCTCGGGAGGAACACTGAAGCTTTCTTT
>few|TRBJ2-7|NA|TRBV5-1
CASSSADKGEQYF
TGCGCCAGCAGCAGCGCCGATAAGGGCGAGCAGTACTTC
>few|TRBJ2-7|TRBD2|TRBV6-1
CASRPGLAGGYEQYF
TGTGCCAGCAGGCCGGGACTAGCGGGAGGGTACGAGCAGTACTTC
>NA|TRBJ2-7|TRBD1|TRBV4-2
CASSGRDRGPYEQYF
TGTGCCAGCAGCGGCCGGGACAGGGGACCCTACGAGCAGTACTTC
>many|TRBJ2-1|TRBD2|TRBV7-8
CASSRGLAGGSAHEQFF
TGTGCCAGCAGCCGGGGACTAGCGGGGGGGAGTGCCCATGAGCAGTTCTTC
>NA|TRBJ1-5|NA|TRBV18
CASSGQPLSGQPQHF
TGTGCCAGCTCAGGACAGCCTTTAAGCGGTCAGCCCCAGCATTTT
>NA|TRBJ2-2|NA|TRBV5-8
CASGPAVFSWELLF
TGTGCCAGCGGCCCGGCGGTGTTCAGCTGGGAGCTGCTTTTT
>NA|TRBJ2-3|NA|TRBV5-6
CASSLGWPLGGDTQYF
TGTGCCAGCAGCTTGGGTTGGCCCCTCGGGGGAGATACGCAGTATTTT
>few|TRBJ2-2|NA|TRBV12-3/TRBV12-4
CASSNRGTGELFF
TGTGCCAGCAGTAATCGGGGCACCGGGGAGCTGTTTTTT
>NA|TRBJ2-2|TRBD1|TRBV25-1
CASSEPWTGVKGELFF
TGTGCCAGCAGTGAACCATGGACAGGGGTTAAAGGGGAGCTGTTTTTT
>NA|TRBJ1-2|TRBD1|TRBV27
CASSSSRDRGLNYGYTF
TGTGCCAGCAGTTCGTCCCGGGACAGGGGCCTGAACTATGGCTACACCTTC
>few|TRBJ2-7|TRBD1|TRBV11-2
CASTLTGTAFFTSYEQYF
TGTGCCAGCACCCTAACCGGGACAGCCTTTTTTACCTCCTACGAGCAGTACTTC
>many|TRBJ1-2|TRBD1|TRBV5-1
CASSLATGGADGYTF
TGCGCCAGCAGCTTGGCGACAGGGGGCGCGGATGGCTACACCTTC
>many|TRBJ1-1|NA|TRBV18
CASSPRGHTEAFF
TGTGCCAGCTCACCAAGGGGACACACTGAAGCTTTCTTT
>many|TRBJ2-7|TRBD1|TRBV9
CASSSSGQVTYEQYF
TGTGCCAGCAGCTCCTCCGGACAGGTAACCTACGAGCAGTACTTC
>NA|TRBJ2-7|TRBD2|TRBV6-2/TRBV6-3
CASSFGLAGVPSYEQYF
TGTGCCAGCAGCTTTGGACTAGCGGGAGTCCCCTCCTACGAGCAGTACTTC
>few|TRBJ2-5|NA|TRBV14
CASSQDLYQETQYF
TGTGCCAGCAGCCAAGATTTGTACCAAGAGACCCAGTACTTC
>NA|TRBJ2-1|TRBD1|TRBV7-9
CASSLLRDRGNNEQFF
TGTGCCAGCAGCTTACTTCGGGACAGGGGTAACAATGAGCAGTTCTTC
>many|TRBJ2-7|NA|TRBV20-1
CSAPGAYEQYF
TGCAGTGCTCCCGGGGCCTACGAGCAGTACTTC
>few|TRBJ2-1|NA|TRBV14
CASSLRGDHEQFF
TGTGCCAGCAGCCTCCGAGGGGACCATGAGCAGTTCTTC
>many|TRBJ2-6|NA|TRBV7-2
CASSDRSSGANVLTF
TGTGCCAGCAGTGACCGGAGCTCTGGGGCCAACGTCCTGACTTTC
>few|TRBJ2-7|TRBD1|TRBV5-1
CASTLQGAPTYEQYF
TGCGCCAGCACCTTACAGGGGGCCCCAACCTACGAGCAGTACTTC
>few|TRBJ1-5|NA|TRBV2
CASSDPGMGNQPQHF
TGTGCCAGCAGTGACCCGGGAATGGGGAATCAGCCCCAGCATTTT
>few|TRBJ2-1|NA|TRBV6-2/TRBV6-3
CASSYSGWDEQFF
TGTGCCAGCAGTTACAGCGGCTGGGATGAGCAGTTCTTC
>NA|TRBJ1-6|TRBD1|TRBV6-1
CASSDQPGQTNSPLHF
TGTGCCAGCAGTGATCAACCGGGACAGACAAATTCACCCCTCCACTTT
>many|TRBJ1-2|NA|TRBV6-5
CASSSPQGPTNYGYTF
TGTGCCAGCAGTTCGCCCCAGGGCCCAACTAACTATGGCTACACCTTC
>NA|TRBJ2-7|TRBD1|TRBV6-5
CASSYDRGTGRGLYEQYF
TGTGCCAGCAGTTACGACAGGGGAACAGGTCGGGGTCTATACGAGCAGTACTTC
>many|TRBJ1-2|TRBD1|TRBV5-1
CASSLPGGAGGYTF
TGCGCCAGCAGCTTGCCAGGGGGCGCGGGCGGCTACACCTTC
>NA|TRBJ2-1|NA|TRBV5-1
CASAPAASAYEQFF
TGCGCCAGCGCCCCCGCGGCTAGCGCCTATGAGCAGTTCTTC
>few|TRBJ2-3|NA|TRBV29-1
CSVGRDSNTDTQYF
TGCAGCGTTGGCCGGGACTCCAATACAGATACGCAGTATTTT
>NA|TRBJ2-1|NA|TRBV30
CAWSVSVKGGNEQFF
TGTGCCTGGAGTGTATCGGTTAAAGGGGGTAATGAGCAGTTCTTC
>NA|TRBJ1-6|NA|TRBV9
CASSAARSNSPLHF
TGTGCCAGCAGCGCGGCGCGTAGCAATTCACCCCTCCACTTT
>few|TRBJ2-7|NA|TRBV20-1
CSASDRSYEQYF
TGCAGTGCTAGTGACCGCTCCTACGAGCAGTACTTC
>NA|TRBJ2-1|NA|TRBV27
CASSFSYYNEQFF
TGTGCCAGCAGTTTCAGTTATTACAATGAGCAGTTCTTC
>NA|TRBJ2-6|NA|TRBV3-1
CASSQALGLSSGANVLTF
TGTGCCAGCAGCCAAGCGTTGGGCCTGAGCTCTGGGGCCAACGTCCTGACTTTC
>many|TRBJ2-3|NA|TRBV29-1
CSVSLGQGDTQYF
TGCAGCGTCAGCCTGGGGCAGGGGGATACGCAGTATTTT
>many|TRBJ2-2|TRBD1|TRBV12-3/TRBV12-4
CASSGTGLAGELFF
TGTGCCAGCAGCGGGACAGGGTTGGCCGGGGAGCTGTTTTTT
>many|TRBJ2-1|TRBD1|TRBV5-1
CASSLPTGRLASYNEQFF
TGCGCCAGCAGCTTGCCGACAGGGCGGCTAGCCTCCTACAATGAGCAGTTCTTC
>NA|TRBJ2-7|TRBD1|TRBV20-1
CSAPRPEGASPEQYF
TGCAGTGCACCGCGCCCAGAGGGGGCCTCTCCCGAGCAGTACTTC
>many|TRBJ2-7|NA|TRBV4-1
CASSQGRWEEQYF
TGCGCCAGCAGCCAAGGGAGGTGGGAAGAGCAGTACTTC
>few|TRBJ2-5|TRBD2|TRBV3-1
CASSQEGGGIGGTQYF
TGTGCCAGCAGCCAAGAAGGCGGGGGTATCGGAGGGACCCAGTACTTC